A selection of T cell receptor beta chains follows, all from one sample in a study of T cells after yellow fever vaccination. MiXCR was run by TCRdb on the 5' RACE reads, yielding one entry per CDR3 protein. Among 300,000 to 400,000 distinct CDR3 sequences, around 10% were seen once, and the ten largest hold about 3%. The source material was CD4+ T cells sorted from PBMCs, sampled 45 days after the yellow fever booster vaccination. The source is a man younger than 35 who received the YFV17D yellow fever vaccine. CDR3s include the opening cysteine and the closing phenylalanine or tryptophan. Fields, in order: D gene, J gene, clone size, V gene, CDR3 length, CDR3 protein, CDR3 DNA. D genes are given only for firm matches. Only part of the rows carry a size: once, few, many, or a class if the clone is expanded.

TRBD2	TRBJ2-7	.	TRBV20-1	14	CSAGEAGGPREQYF	TGCAGTGCTGGTGAGGCGGGGGGGCCTAGGGAGCAGTACTTC
.	TRBJ1-2	.	TRBV11-2	16	CASSLSGSRRSYGYTF	TGTGCCAGCAGCTTATCTGGGTCACGGAGGTCTTATGGCTACACCTTC
TRBD1	TRBJ1-2	.	TRBV24-1	13	CATSGQGYYGYTF	TGTGCCACCAGTGGACAGGGCTACTATGGCTACACCTTC
TRBD2	TRBJ2-3	.	TRBV20-1	20	CSARGGLAGGTPQRADTQYF	TGCAGTGCTAGGGGTGGACTAGCGGGGGGGACACCACAGCGTGCAGATACGCAGTATTTT
TRBD1	TRBJ2-3	few	TRBV5-1	15	CASSIGDSITDTQYF	TGCGCCAGCAGCATTGGGGACAGCATCACAGATACGCAGTATTTT
TRBD2	TRBJ2-5	.	TRBV2	16	CASRGLAGEGGGTQYF	TGTGCCAGCAGGGGCCTAGCGGGGGAAGGGGGCGGGACCCAGTACTTC
.	TRBJ2-2	few	TRBV7-2	13	CASSPKYTGELFF	TGTGCCAGCAGCCCTAAGTACACCGGGGAGCTGTTTTTT
.	TRBJ2-1	few	TRBV28	14	CASSLERSERGQFF	TGTGCCAGCAGTCTCGAACGGTCGGAGAGGGGGCAGTTCTTC
.	TRBJ2-2	few	TRBV27	13	CASASRATGELFF	TGTGCCAGTGCGTCTAGGGCCACCGGGGAGCTGTTTTTT
.	TRBJ1-1	few	TRBV2	14	CASSEAPANTEAFF	TGTGCCAGCAGTGAAGCGCCCGCGAACACTGAAGCTTTCTTT
.	TRBJ1-2	few	TRBV9	15	CASSVEVKGRHGYTF	TGTGCCAGCAGCGTAGAAGTGAAGGGGAGACATGGCTACACCTTC
.	TRBJ2-2	few	TRBV12-3/TRBV12-4	12	CASSFFSGELFF	TGTGCCAGCAGTTTCTTCAGCGGGGAGCTGTTTTTT
.	TRBJ1-5	many	TRBV29-1	13	CSVGKGPGQPQHF	TGCAGCGTTGGGAAGGGGCCGGGTCAGCCCCAGCATTTT
.	TRBJ1-1	few	TRBV11-2	11	CASSTGRRAFF	TGTGCCAGCAGCACCGGGAGGAGGGCTTTCTTT
TRBD2	TRBJ2-5	many	TRBV7-2	16	CASSPLAGGRVGTQYF	TGTGCCAGCAGCCCTCTAGCGGGGGGCCGGGTGGGGACCCAGTACTTC
.	TRBJ2-4	.	TRBV6-5	17	CASSYFSGVDGKNIQYF	TGTGCCAGCAGTTACTTTTCAGGGGTGGACGGCAAAAACATTCAGTACTTC
.	TRBJ2-6	.	TRBV5-6	15	CASSAYSSGANVLTF	TGTGCCAGCAGCGCCTATAGCTCTGGGGCCAACGTCCTGACTTTC
.	TRBJ2-1	few	TRBV5-1	14	CASSLGERTNEQFF	TGCGCCAGCAGCTTGGGGGAACGCACCAATGAGCAGTTCTTC
.	TRBJ2-5	.	TRBV2	13	CASSEDAQETQYF	TGTGCCAGCAGTGAAGACGCCCAAGAGACCCAGTACTTC
.	TRBJ2-3	few	TRBV10-3	11	CATTGTDTQYF	TGTGCCACTACCGGAACAGATACGCAGTATTTT
TRBD1	TRBJ2-3	.	TRBV4-2	19	CASSQAATGQGSSTDTQYF	TGTGCCAGCAGCCAAGCTGCTACGGGACAGGGATCTAGCACAGATACGCAGTATTTT
.	TRBJ1-1	few	TRBV12-3/TRBV12-4	15	CASRGSTPAHTEAFF	TGTGCCAGCAGAGGGTCCACTCCGGCCCACACTGAAGCTTTCTTT
TRBD2	TRBJ2-1	.	TRBV24-1	17	CATSAASGRSSYNEQFF	TGTGCCACCAGTGCCGCTAGCGGGCGGAGCTCCTACAATGAGCAGTTCTTC
TRBD1	TRBJ2-6	few	TRBV4-2	18	CASSLQDRRRSGANVLTF	TGTGCCAGCAGCCTTCAGGACAGGCGACGCTCTGGGGCCAACGTCCTGACTTTC
TRBD1	TRBJ1-1	.	TRBV7-2	16	CASSSPRQGASTEAFF	TGTGCCAGCAGCTCCCCTCGACAGGGGGCTTCCACTGAAGCTTTCTTT
TRBD1	TRBJ1-4	few	TRBV10-1	14	CASSGTGGDEKLFF	TGCGCCAGCAGTGGGACAGGGGGCGATGAAAAACTGTTTTTT
.	TRBJ2-1	.	TRBV6-1	12	CASSYLYNEQFF	TGTGCCAGCAGTTACCTCTACAATGAGCAGTTCTTC
TRBD2	TRBJ2-5	few	TRBV5-4	16	CASSVRLAGSGETQYF	TGTGCCAGCAGCGTACGACTAGCGGGGTCGGGGGAGACCCAGTACTTC
.	TRBJ2-3	few	TRBV29-1	14	CSAPLTGAMDTQYF	TGCAGCGCCCCTTTGACAGGAGCAATGGATACGCAGTATTTT
.	TRBJ1-5	.	TRBV12-3/TRBV12-4	14	CATQLNGGNQPQHF	TGTGCCACCCAGCTCAACGGAGGCAATCAGCCCCAGCATTTT
.	TRBJ1-2	many	TRBV6-6	13	CASQAGANYGYTF	TGTGCCAGTCAGGCGGGCGCGAACTATGGCTACACCTTC
TRBD1	TRBJ1-5	few	TRBV18	15	CASSVTGGAVQPQHF	TGTGCCAGCTCAGTGACAGGGGGCGCGGTTCAGCCCCAGCATTTT
.	TRBJ2-6	few	TRBV7-3	15	CASSSGGSGANVLTF	TGTGCCAGCAGCTCCGGCGGCTCTGGGGCCAACGTCCTGACTTTC
TRBD2	TRBJ2-1	few	TRBV4-3	17	CASSQLKGASGSNEQFF	TGCGCCAGCAGCCAGCTGAAAGGGGCTAGCGGGTCCAATGAGCAGTTCTTC
.	TRBJ1-1	.	TRBV5-1	15	CASSLRPGMNTEAFF	TGCGCCAGCAGCTTGAGGCCAGGAATGAACACTGAAGCTTTCTTT
.	TRBJ2-7	.	TRBV20-1	13	CSARADTWYEQYF	TGCAGTGCACGTGCGGACACCTGGTACGAGCAGTACTTC
TRBD1	TRBJ2-3	.	TRBV20-1	16	CSARDPTGPGTDTQYF	TGCAGTGCTAGAGATCCGACAGGGCCTGGCACAGATACGCAGTATTTT
.	TRBJ2-7	.	TRBV20-1	10	CSAFLGEQYF	TGCAGTGCTTTCCTCGGCGAGCAGTACTTC
.	TRBJ2-1	many	TRBV9	16	CASSPRAESSYNEQFF	TGTGCCAGCAGCCCACGGGCAGAGAGCTCCTACAATGAGCAGTTCTTC
TRBD2	TRBJ2-3	.	TRBV7-2	17	CASSLGLAGGNTDTQYF	TGTGCCAGCAGCTTAGGACTAGCGGGGGGGAACACAGATACGCAGTATTTT
.	TRBJ1-2	.	TRBV19	14	CASRTELGLYGYTF	TGTGCCAGCAGAACGGAGCTTGGTCTTTATGGCTACACCTTC
.	TRBJ1-2	few	TRBV19	13	CASSKDPAYGYTF	TGTGCCAGTAGCAAGGATCCCGCCTATGGCTACACCTTC
TRBD1	TRBJ1-2	few	TRBV5-1	15	CASSLSSGGYDGYTF	TGCGCCAGCAGCTTGTCGTCAGGGGGCTACGATGGCTACACCTTC
.	TRBJ1-1	many	TRBV11-2	14	CASSLGGRLTEAFF	TGTGCCAGCAGCTTAGGTGGACGGCTCACTGAAGCTTTCTTT
TRBD1	TRBJ2-3	few	TRBV20-1	15	CSAIRGQASIDTQYF	TGCAGTGCTATCAGGGGGCAGGCATCCATAGATACGCAGTATTTT
TRBD1	TRBJ1-5	.	TRBV12-3/TRBV12-4	14	CASSSGTGKQPQHF	TGTGCCAGCAGTTCCGGGACAGGGAAACAGCCCCAGCATTTT
.	TRBJ2-3	.	TRBV7-8	14	CASSPDIITDTQYF	TGTGCCAGCAGCCCGGACATCATCACAGATACGCAGTATTTT
.	TRBJ1-1	.	TRBV20-1	13	CSASVAGNTEAFF	TGCAGTGCTAGTGTGGCAGGCAACACTGAAGCTTTCTTT
.	TRBJ1-1	.	TRBV13	19	CASSYARGGGGRMNTEAFF	TGTGCCAGCAGCTACGCCCGGGGGGGCGGGGGCCGAATGAACACTGAAGCTTTCTTT
TRBD1	TRBJ2-3	few	TRBV7-2	14	CASSPGQGEYTQYF	TGTGCCAGCAGCCCAGGACAGGGGGAATATACGCAGTATTTT
.	TRBJ2-7	.	TRBV7-3	14	CASSLLQGPYEQYF	TGTGCCAGCAGCTTATTACAGGGCCCCTACGAGCAGTACTTC
.	TRBJ2-3	few	TRBV7-9	13	CASSDGFGDTQYF	TGTGCCAGCAGTGACGGGTTTGGAGATACGCAGTATTTT
TRBD1	TRBJ1-2	.	TRBV5-1	15	CASSRLTGGGYGYTF	TGCGCCAGCAGCCGATTGACAGGGGGCGGATATGGCTACACCTTC